Listed below are T cell receptor beta chains from one sample, sequenced in a study of blood T cells in healthy people across ages. From the 5' RACE reads, TCRdb called clonotypes with MiXCR, one entry per CDR3 protein. The table records fewer than 1,200,000 distinct CDR3 sequences, approximately 25% of them present only once. Separately, the same data were catalogued under a study of T cells of mothers and their children.

Sequencing used blood. The origin of the receptors is a girl aged 2-10 years in good health. Each CDR3 is given with its conserved first and last residue. D genes are given only for firm matches. Some rows have no size entry. The others give once, few or many, or a class for an expanded clone.

v_call	d_call	j_call	clone_size	cdr3_nt	cdr3_aa
TRBV11-2	.	TRBJ2-7	few	TGTGCCAGCAGCTTATGGGGACAACCCTACGAGCAGTACTTC	CASSLWGQPYEQYF
TRBV7-9	TRBD2	TRBJ2-1	.	TGTGCCAGCAGCTTAAACGAAATAGCGGGGCGGGAGAAGTTCTTC	CASSLNEIAGREKFF
TRBV2	TRBD1	TRBJ2-2	few	TGTGCCAGCACAGGACAGGGGTCCACCGGGGAGCTGTTTTTT	CASTGQGSTGELFF
TRBV24-1	TRBD1	TRBJ2-1	.	TGTGCCACCAGTGACCGTGATGACAGGGGGCCGAATGAGCAGTTCTTC	CATSDRDDRGPNEQFF
TRBV20-1	.	TRBJ2-7	.	TGCAGTGCTAGAGCGGGAGATTATACCTACGAGCAGTACTTC	CSARAGDYTYEQYF
TRBV12-3/TRBV12-4	.	TRBJ1-2	.	TGTGCCAGCACCACCAGCCTTGGTTATGGCTACACCTTC	CASTTSLGYGYTF
TRBV20-1	.	TRBJ1-1	.	TGCAGTGCTAGAGTTAACAGGGCCACTGAAGCTTTCTTT	CSARVNRATEAFF
TRBV20-1	TRBD2	TRBJ2-1	.	TGCAGTGCTAGTGAGTCCGGGGGGTCGGTGTACAATGAGCAGTTCTTC	CSASESGGSVYNEQFF
TRBV7-9	.	TRBJ2-5	.	TGTGCCAGCAGCTTGGGCATGGCGGGGCTAGTTGAGACCCAGTACTTC	CASSLGMAGLVETQYF
TRBV20-1	TRBD1	TRBJ2-1	.	TGCAGTGCTAATCCAGATTATGACAGGGAATCCTACAATGAGCAGTTCTTC	CSANPDYDRESYNEQFF
TRBV5-1	.	TRBJ2-1	few	TGCGCCAGCAGCTCCCAAGACAAGAACAATGAGCAGTTCTTC	CASSSQDKNNEQFF
TRBV20-1	.	TRBJ1-1	.	TGCAGTGCTCCACGCGCGACGGTGAACACTGAAGCTTTCTTT	CSAPRATVNTEAFF
TRBV20-1	.	TRBJ2-7	.	TGCAGTGCTAGAGTAATAGGGCTGCAATACGAGCAGTACTTC	CSARVIGLQYEQYF
TRBV7-2	TRBD2	TRBJ2-3	.	TGTGCCAGCACTTCACCGCTGGGACTAGCGGGGGATACGCAGTATTTT	CASTSPLGLAGDTQYF
TRBV4-3	TRBD1	TRBJ1-2	once	TGCGCCAGCAGCCGCGACAGGGGATCTAACTATGGCTACACCTTC	CASSRDRGSNYGYTF
TRBV12-3/TRBV12-4	TRBD2	TRBJ2-3	once	TGTGCCAGCAGTTTAGGTGTTAGCGGGGATACGCAGTATTTT	CASSLGVSGDTQYF
TRBV29-1	.	TRBJ2-1	few	TGCAGCTCCCAGAATTACAATGAGCAGTTCTTC	CSSQNYNEQFF
TRBV6-1	.	TRBJ2-5	.	TGTGCCAGCAGTAAAGACGGTCCACAAGAGACCCAGTACTTC	CASSKDGPQETQYF
TRBV7-6	.	TRBJ2-5	few	TGTGCCAGCAGCCCGGCATTCCAAGAGGCCCAGTACTTC	CASSPAFQEAQYF
TRBV6-6	.	TRBJ1-1	.	TGTGCCAGCAGTTACTCAGGTGGGGGAATGAACACTGAAGCTTTCTTT	CASSYSGGGMNTEAFF
TRBV29-1	.	TRBJ1-4	.	TGCAGCGCCGTTTCAACTAATGAAAAACTGTTTTTT	CSAVSTNEKLFF
TRBV2	.	TRBJ2-3	.	TGTGCCAGCTCTGGGGGGCCGGCAGATACGCAGTATTTT	CASSGGPADTQYF
TRBV13	.	TRBJ2-5	few	TGTGCCAGCAGCTTATCCTGGAGAGAAGAGACCCAGTACTTC	CASSLSWREETQYF
TRBV6-5	.	TRBJ2-5	few	TGTGCCAGCAGTTACGAACCCGGGCCCCAAGAGACCCAGTACTTC	CASSYEPGPQETQYF
TRBV29-1	.	TRBJ2-7	.	TGCAGTGTTTGGGGAGAGGCCTACGAGCAGTACTTC	CSVWGEAYEQYF
TRBV12-3/TRBV12-4	.	TRBJ1-3	few	TGTGCCAGCAGTTTCGAGGGAGGCGGGACCTCTGGAAACACCATATATTTT	CASSFEGGGTSGNTIYF
TRBV6-5	.	TRBJ1-2	few	TGTGCCAGCAGTTACTCTTGGCCCCCGACACCGGCTAACTATGGCTACACCTTC	CASSYSWPPTPANYGYTF
TRBV29-1	TRBD2	TRBJ2-1	.	TGCAGCGTCGATGGACTAGCGGCCTCCTACAATGAGCAGTTCTTC	CSVDGLAASYNEQFF
TRBV18	.	TRBJ1-2	few	TGTGCCAGCTCACCAGGTCTGGAAGCTAACTATGGCTACACCTTC	CASSPGLEANYGYTF